These 10 T cell receptor beta chains share one sample of origin, sequenced in a study of cytomegalovirus exposure and HLA in healthy donors (dated by TCRdb to 2015 to 2018). The method was the immunoSEQ multiplex PCR assay. The multiplex PCR relied on a mix of 60 forward primers for TCR Vbeta segments and 13 reverse primers for TCR Jbeta segments. Here the immuneACCESS table is served through TCRdb, limited to in-frame sequences with V and J called. Missing clones are a known gap in these copies; in checked studies unresolved V genes cover under half, and the rest lacks a known reason. The table for this sample lists under 250,000 clones; 70% to 80% of them were counted only once. About 2.7% of the sample is in the top ten clones. The specimen sequenced was PBMCs. Receptors originate from a woman in her twenties or thirties in good health and CMV-seronegative.

This clone was seen a few times. This same CDR3 is encoded by further DNA sequences in the sample. The chain couples TRBV30 to TRBJ2-2; D might be TRBD1 (6 bases). The germline CDR1 and CDR2 sequences are GTSNPN and SVGIG (reference sequence). This CDR3 region has 13 residues. V lost 0 bases, J lost 4 bases, and 6 bases lay in between. The CDR3 sequence: CAWSVGGTGELFF. CDR3 sequence (DNA): TGTGCCTGGAGTGTAGGGGGCACCGGGGAGCTGTTTTTT.

V and J are TRBV6-5 and TRBJ1-1; D is ambiguous. CDR3 length: 15 amino acids. V gave up 0 bases and J gave up 5 bases, with 13 bases separating them. Looked up from germline, CDR1 is MNHEY and CDR2 is SVGAGI. The CDR3 is CASSYSFWGGTEAFF. As DNA, the CDR3 is TGTGCCAGCAGTTACTCGTTCTGGGGAGGGACTGAAGCTTTCTTT.

There are many counts of this clone. The V gene is TRBV11-3, the J gene TRBJ2-5; 10 nucleotides align to TRBD2. The V gene end was trimmed by 5 bases and the J gene end by 1 base; junction bases not matched to a gene: 4. Germline CDR1 is SGHNT and CDR2 is YENEEA. The CDR3 spans 15 residues. CDR3: CASSLGLAPQETQYF. The CDR3, as DNA: TGTGCCAGCAGCCTGGGACTAGCGCCCCAAGAGACCCAGTACTTC.

This clone has more than one count but fewer than ten. This rearrangement joins TRBV5-4 to TRBJ2-7; tentative D call: TRBD1 (5 bases). In germline, CDR1 is SGHNT, CDR2 YYREEE (reference sequence). This CDR3 is built from 16 residues. Trimming shortened V by 0 bases and J by 1 base, and 14 bases separated the two germline ends. This chain's CDR3 is CASSLGGAPRSYEQYF. The CDR3, as DNA: TGTGCCAGCAGCTTGGGTGGGGCCCCGAGGTCCTACGAGCAGTACTTC.

The gene calls are TRBV7-3 and TRBJ1-1; D call uncertain. V dropped 3 bases and J dropped 1 base, with 12 bases sitting between them. The CDR3 totals 15 residues. CDR1 is SGHTA and CDR2 is FQGTGA in the germline V gene. Here the CDR3 reads CASSFGGPKNTEAFF. The CDR3, as DNA: TGTGCCAGCAGCTTTGGCGGGCCAAAGAACACTGAAGCTTTCTTT.

V and J are TRBV5-1 and TRBJ2-5; TRBD1 agrees at 8 bases. This CDR3 comprises 15 residues. The germline V gene encodes CDR1 SGHRS and CDR2 YFSETQ. The V segment lost 3 bases and the J segment 2 bases; nucleotides outside the gene matches: 6. The CDR3 nucleotides are TGCGCCAGCAGCTCCCGACAGGGGCGTCAAGAGACCCAGTACTTC. Protein product: CASSSRQGRQETQYF. Full variable domain (remainder filled in from reference TRBV5-1 and TRBJ2-5): KAGVTQTPRYLIKTRGQQVTLSCSPISGHRSVSWYQQTPGQGLQFLFEYFSETQRNKGNFPGRFSGRQFSNSRSEMNVSTLELGDSALYLCASSSRQGRQETQYFGPGTRLLVL.

The rearrangement joins TRBV7-9 to TRBJ1-4, with 7 bases fitting TRBD1. The CDR3 is 16 amino acids. In germline, CDR1 is SEHNR, CDR2 FQNEAQ (reference sequence). With V trimmed by 3 bases and J by 5 bases, 9 bases remained unmatched. CDR3 residues: CASSFIPGQRNEKLFF. CDR3 nucleotide sequence: TGTGCCAGCAGCTTCATTCCGGGACAGAGGAATGAAAAACTGTTTTTT.

Points on this clone: A junction end diverges from the germline sequence, so it may reflect a read error. The chain has TRBV7-9 and TRBJ2-1, with 10 bases aligning to TRBD2. Germline CDR1 is SEHNR and CDR2 is FQNEAQ (reference sequence). This CDR3 has 18 amino acids. In nucleotides, the CDR3 is TGTTCCAGCAGCTTACCATTTCGACTAGCGGGCACGAACAATGAGCAGTTCTTC. Its protein is CSSSLPFRLAGTNNEQFF.

This clone has a handful of counts. The chain recombines TRBV25-1 with TRBJ1-3, with D unresolved. The V end was cut by 1 base, the J end by 0 bases, with 4 bases between. Germline values: CDR1 MGHDK, CDR2 SYGVNS. The CDR3 sequence is 14 residues long. CDR3 sequence: CASSELSSGNTIYF. The CDR3 DNA sequence: TGTGCCAGCAGTGAATTATCCTCTGGAAACACCATATATTTT. The full variable domain, its missing parts supplied by reference TRBV25-1 and TRBJ1-3, is EADIYQTPRYLVIGTGKKITLECSQTMGHDKMYWYQQDPGMELHLIHYSYGVNSTEKGDLSSESTVSRIRTEHFPLTLESARPSHTSQYLCASSELSSGNTIYFGEGSWLTVV.

The CDR3 loop reads CASSSTGVYEQYF. The DNA for the CDR3 is TGCGCCAGCAGCTCGACAGGGGTCTACGAGCAGTACTTC. The chain links TRBV5-1 to TRBJ2-7, with TRBD1 matching over 8 bases. Unmatched junction bases numbered 2, after V lost 3 bases and J lost 3 bases. This CDR3 spans 13 amino acids. Germline loops: CDR1 SGHRS, CDR2 YFSETQ.